Presented here are 32 T cell receptor beta chains from one specimen sequenced in a study of spatial heterogeneity in lung cancer. Regarding the study as a whole: The number of expanded tumor alpha and beta chains correlated with mutation number.

Time point specified: sample taken at primary tumor resection. These receptors are not linked to any known antigen. Each CDR3 protein gets one entry after TCRdb re-called the 5' RACE reads with MiXCR. Of fewer than 9,500 distinct CDR3 sequences listed, around 8.9% are singletons. The specimen comprised lung tumor tissue, sampled at surgery. Receptors were obtained from a male donor with early-stage non-small cell lung cancer.

The table lists this clonotype with many counts. The V call is TRBV18, the J call TRBJ1-2, with a possible D match to TRBD1 (5 bases). Germline V CDR1 and CDR2: KGHSH, LQKENI. Trimming removed 3 bases at V and 4 bases at J, with 18 bases between. This CDR3 has 16 residues. The DNA for the CDR3 is TGTGCCAGCTCACCGAGGGGCGTGCACGGCCCCTATGGCTACACCTTC. Its translation is CASSPRGVHGPYGYTF.

This clonotype was seen ten or more times. The chain uses TRBV21-1 and TRBJ2-1. TRBV21-1 is a documented pseudogene. CDR3 length: 14 amino acids. In DNA, the CDR3 is TGTGCCAGCAGCAGTGACAGCTCCTACAATGAGCAGTTCTTC. Its translation: CASSSDSSYNEQFF.

This clonotype was counted a few times. The chain combines TRBV5-1 with TRBJ2-3; maybe TRBD1 (6 bases). The V end lost 3 bases, the J end lost 0 bases, and 8 bases lay between the germline ends. Germline values: CDR1 SGHRS, CDR2 YFSETQ. The CDR3 has 14 amino acids. CDR3 sequence (DNA): TGCGCCAGCAGCTCTCAGGGGAGCACAGATACGCAGTATTTT. As protein: CASSSQGSTDTQYF.

This clonotype was counted at least ten times. The V call is TRBV5-1, the J call TRBJ2-1; D remains unclear. Germline lookup yields CDR1 SGHRS and CDR2 YFSETQ. This CDR3 is built from 16 residues. V was cut by 1 base and J by 0 bases, with 11 bases left in between. CDR3 nucleotides: TGCGCCAGCAGCTTGTTTTCCAGCCTCTCCTACAATGAGCAGTTCTTC. This gives the protein CASSLFSSLSYNEQFF.

This clonotype was seen many times. The chain couples TRBV7-9 to TRBJ2-7, with D perhaps matching TRBD1 or TRBD2 (5 bases each). Trimming took 2 bases from V and 1 from J, leaving 9 bases between them. This CDR3 is 14 amino acids long. Germline CDR1 SEHNR, CDR2 FQNEAQ (reference sequence). The CDR3 coding sequence is TGTGCCAGCAGCTTACGGGACCCTTCCTACGAGCAGTACTTC. It encodes CASSLRDPSYEQYF.

This clonotype was detected many times. V usage is TRBV21-1 and J usage is TRBJ1-6; TRBD1, the D gene given by the table, was not confirmed from the DNA. TRBV21-1 is a pseudogene. This CDR3 is built from 15 residues. The CDR3 bases are TGTGCCAGCACTAGCTCAGGGACGGACAATTCACCCCTCCACTTT. This sequence encodes CASTSSGTDNSPLHF.

In its sample, this clonotype was seen many times. The chain uses TRBV12-3 or TRBV12-4 and TRBJ2-2; 10 bases fit TRBD2. V trimming: 5 bases; J trimming: 0 bases; junction bases outside the gene matches: 21. This CDR3 region has 22 residues. Written as DNA, the CDR3 is TGTGCCAGCAGTGTTCGGGCACGGTTCGGGCTAGCGGGAGTCTCGAACACCGGGGAGCTGTTTTTT. It is translated as CASSVRARFGLAGVSNTGELFF.

The chain employs TRBV6-2 or TRBV6-3 and TRBJ2-7; D unclear. The CDR3 is 13 amino acids. Germline V lookup: CDR1 MNHEY, CDR2 SVGEGT. Between the trimmed V and J ends, which lost 2 bases and 6 bases, there was a span of 11 bases. The CDR3 is CASSYQVRSEQYF. The CDR3 DNA reads as TGTGCCAGCAGTTACCAGGTACGCTCCGAGCAGTACTTC.

This clonotype appeared many times. The genes are TRBV5-1 and TRBJ1-1; 7 bases align to TRBD1. This CDR3 spans 14 amino acids. Trimming removed 2 bases from V and 1 base from J; junction bases left unmatched: 2. In germline, CDR1 is SGHRS, CDR2 YFSETQ. The CDR3 sequence: CASSFDRENTEAFF. The CDR3, as DNA: TGCGCCAGCAGCTTCGACAGGGAGAACACTGAAGCTTTCTTT.

This clonotype was observed many times. The rearrangement uses TRBV5-4 and TRBJ2-1, with D possibly being TRBD1 or TRBD2 (7 bases each). Germline V gene lookup returns CDR1 SGHNT and CDR2 YYREEE (reference sequence). V lost 6 bases and J 0 bases, leaving 19 bases between the germline ends. There are 17 residues in the CDR3. The CDR3 nucleotides are TGTGCCAGCACCCGGGGAGGGGGCGTAACCTCCTACAATGAGCAGTTCTTC. It encodes CASTRGGGVTSYNEQFF.

Only a few counts were recorded for this clonotype. V and J are TRBV9 and TRBJ1-4, with 9 nucleotides matching TRBD1. Germline V gives CDR1 SGDLS, CDR2 YYNGEE. J gave up 7 bases and V 0 bases, and 10 bases lay outside the gene matches. This CDR3 region has 17 residues. Here the CDR3 reads CASSVAGTGRGAEKLFF. The CDR3 nucleotides are TGTGCCAGCAGCGTAGCGGGGACAGGGAGAGGAGCTGAAAAACTGTTTTTT.

This clonotype was seen repeatedly, ten times or more. The chain carries TRBV6-6 and TRBJ1-2; 7 bases fit TRBD1. Germline V gene sequence: CDR1 MNHNY, CDR2 SVGAGI (reference sequence). The V and J ends lost 7 bases and 7 bases, in that order; junction bases with no gene match: 9. The CDR3 is 13 residues long. The CDR3 reads CASTTGQTGGYTF. The CDR3 DNA reads as TGTGCCAGCACCACGGGACAGACGGGTGGCTACACCTTC.

This clonotype was seen a few times. The V call is TRBV6-1, the J call TRBJ1-1; D may be TRBD1 (6 bases). Trimming shortened V by 3 bases and J by 2 bases, and 13 bases separated the two germline ends. The CDR3 has 15 residues. The germline gives CDR1 MNHNS, CDR2 SASEGT. CDR3 DNA sequence: TGTGCCAGCAGTGACTCGACAGGCCCCAACACTGAAGCTTTCTTT. Its translation: CASSDSTGPNTEAFF.

This clonotype appeared many times. The chain employs TRBV12-2 and TRBJ1-2; whether TRBD1, the table's D call, matches the DNA was not checked. TRBV12-2 is listed as a pseudogene. This CDR3 is 16 amino acids long. CDR3 region: CASRAEWDRRRFSYTF. CDR3 coding DNA: TGTGCAAGTCGCGCGGAGTGGGACAGAAGGCGGTTCAGCTACACCTTC.

The sample holds many counts of this clonotype. The rearrangement joins TRBV20-1 to TRBJ2-7; tentatively, D is TRBD2 (6 bases). Germline values: CDR1 DFQATT, CDR2 SNEGSKA (reference sequence). V was clipped by 5 bases and J by 6 bases, with 17 bases between them. This CDR3 is 13 amino acids long. CDR3 region: CSAPRRREGEQYF. CDR3 in DNA: TGCAGTGCTCCTCGGAGGAGGGAAGGCGAGCAGTACTTC.

Regarding this clonotype: This may be a read error: a much more frequent sequence differs by one nucleotide. This chain joins TRBV2 and TRBJ1-1; maybe TRBD1 (6 bases). Trimming shortened V by 10 bases and J by 3 bases, and 15 bases separated the two germline ends. This CDR3 region has 13 residues. Germline CDR1 SNHLY, CDR2 FYNNEI. DNA for the CDR3: TGTGCCACCCGGGGGGGGCCGGACACTGAAGCTTTCTTT. It yields the protein CATRGGPDTEAFF.

This clonotype was counted between two and nine times. The chain has TRBV29-1 and TRBJ2-7; 7 bases match TRBD1. The CDR3 length is 14 residues. Germline lookup yields CDR1 SQVTM and CDR2 ANQGSEA. Losses at the gene ends were 4 bases for V and 1 base for J; bases not matched to a gene: 7. The CDR3 DNA is TGCAGCGTTGTGGGACAGAGTGCTTCCTACGAGCAGTACTTC. Translating it yields CSVVGQSASYEQYF.

This clonotype was counted at least ten times. The chain carries TRBV5-4 and TRBJ2-2; D ambiguous. Trimming removed 0 bases from V and 2 bases from J, with 17 bases in between. The length of the CDR3 is 18 residues. Germline V gives CDR1 SGHNT, CDR2 YYREEE (reference sequence). The CDR3 DNA follows: TGTGCCAGCAGCTTGGTTCGTTTTTCTGGGCTTAACACCGGGGAGCTGTTTTTT. Translation gives CASSLVRFSGLNTGELFF.

Many counts were recorded for this clonotype. V and J are TRBV19 and TRBJ2-2; 12 bases match TRBD2. From germline, CDR1 is LNHDA and CDR2 SQIVND (reference sequence). Trimming cost V 6 bases and J 3 bases; bases outside gene matches: 5. CDR3 length: 16 amino acids. The CDR3 spells CASRTTSGRDTGELFF. CDR3 DNA sequence: TGTGCCAGTAGAACGACTAGCGGGAGAGACACCGGGGAGCTGTTTTTT.

This clonotype occurred many times. The DNA of the CDR3 is TGTGCCAGCAGTTCCTCCGGGACTATCCTAGATACGCAGTATTTT. Translating gives CASSSSGTILDTQYF. The rearrangement uses TRBV27 and TRBJ2-3; 7 bases are a match to TRBD2. V was clipped by 4 bases and J by 5 bases; unmatched bases: 9. The CDR3 runs to 15 residues. Germline V gives CDR1 MNHEY, CDR2 SMNVEV (reference sequence).

V and J are TRBV29-1 and TRBJ2-5; possible D gene TRBD1, 6 bases. The CDR3 is 12 residues long. Germline loops: CDR1 SQVTM, CDR2 ANQGSEA. With 6 bases removed from V and 9 bases from J, the gap between germline ends came to 17 bases. In DNA form, the CDR3 reads TGCAGCGTCAGGGGAGTAAGGAGTGCCCAGTACTTC. Its protein is CSVRGVRSAQYF.

The CDR3 bases are TGCGCCAGCAGGGGGACAGCAGGTTCACATGAGCAGTTCTTC. Translated, it gives CASRGTAGSHEQFF. This chain uses TRBV5-1 with TRBJ2-1; TRBD1 matches at 7 bases. This CDR3 spans 14 amino acids. CDR1 and CDR2 from the germline V gene are SGHRS and YFSETQ. J lost 8 bases, V lost 5 bases, and 10 bases had no gene match.

In this sample, this clonotype turned up a few times. V and J are TRBV20-1 and TRBJ1-5; perhaps TRBD1 as D (6 bases). The ends were cut back, 2 bases at V and 7 bases at J, with 12 bases in the middle. CDR3 length: 13 amino acids. Germline-derived CDR1 and CDR2 are DFQATT and SNEGSKA (reference sequence). The DNA of the CDR3 is TGCAGTGCTAGACTCGGGGGGCAACAGCCCCAGCATTTT. This codes for CSARLGGQQPQHF.

This clonotype is termed medium-sized. CDR3 bases: TGTGCCAGCAGTCCAGGGTTCTCTGGAAACACCATATATTTT. This gives the protein CASSPGFSGNTIYF. V and J are TRBV28 and TRBJ1-3, with D perhaps TRBD1 (5 bases). V was trimmed by 5 bases and J by 0 bases, leaving 8 bases between them. The CDR3 runs 14 residues. Germline V gene lookup returns CDR1 MDHEN and CDR2 SYDVKM.

This clonotype is medium-sized within its sample. V usage is TRBV6-2 or TRBV6-3 and J usage is TRBJ1-2; no clear D gene. This CDR3 has 14 residues. Trimming removed 7 bases from V and 5 bases from J, with 17 bases in between. Germline V lookup: CDR1 MNHEY, CDR2 SVGEGT. The CDR3 DNA sequence: TGTGCCAGCAACTCCCCGACAACACAATATGGCTACACCTTC. Protein sequence: CASNSPTTQYGYTF.

There are many counts of this clonotype. The V call is TRBV5-1, the J call TRBJ2-3; unclear D gene. Germline values: CDR1 SGHRS, CDR2 YFSETQ. The V and J ends lost 0 bases and 0 bases respectively, with 14 bases between them. The CDR3 runs 17 residues. CDR3 bases: TGCGCCAGCAGCTTGGCCAGTTTTCGATTTAGCACAGATACGCAGTATTTT. This codes for CASSLASFRFSTDTQYF.

The V call is TRBV18, the J call TRBJ2-2; perhaps TRBD1 as D (5 bases). V dropped 3 bases and J dropped 5 bases, with 13 bases sitting between them. The CDR3 spans 15 residues. The germline V gene has CDR1 KGHSH and CDR2 LQKENI. CDR3 DNA sequence: TGTGCCAGCTCACCGAATATGGCAGGGACCGGGGAGCTGTTTTTT. It codes for CASSPNMAGTGELFF.

This clonotype was detected ten times or more. V usage is TRBV25-1 and J usage is TRBJ2-2; 8 positions agree with TRBD2. The CDR3 spans 16 residues. V dropped 6 bases and J dropped 6; count of bases not matched to a gene: 12. Per the germline V gene, CDR1 is MGHDK and CDR2 is SYGVNS. The CDR3 here is CASSTPGLGISGELFF. CDR3 in DNA: TGTGCCAGCAGCACGCCGGGACTAGGGATCTCCGGGGAGCTGTTTTTT.

This clonotype is categorized as medium-sized (0.01 to 0.1%). This rearrangement joins TRBV29-1 to TRBJ1-4; a possible D gene is TRBD1 (6 bases). The CDR3 is made up of 12 amino acids. The germline gives CDR1 SQVTM, CDR2 ANQGSEA. V was pared by 4 bases and J by 6 bases, with 9 bases between. CDR3: CSVGAGDEKLFF. Written as DNA, the CDR3 is TGCAGCGTTGGGGCAGGGGATGAAAAACTGTTTTTT.

This clonotype was observed at least ten times. This sequence joins TRBV20-1 and TRBJ2-3; D may be TRBD1 (5 bases). The CDR3 length is 13 residues. Trimming took 1 base from V and 6 from J, leaving 11 bases between them. Germline assignment: CDR1 DFQATT and CDR2 SNEGSKA (reference sequence). The CDR3 spells CSARGSPGDTQYF. The CDR3 DNA reads TGCAGTGCTAGAGGTTCCCCAGGGGATACGCAGTATTTT.

This clonotype occurred many times. The V gene is TRBV5-1, the J gene TRBJ2-5, with 7 positions matching TRBD1. Germline CDR1 SGHRS, CDR2 YFSETQ. This CDR3 is 15 amino acids long. Trimming took 4 bases from V and 3 from J; bases not matched to a gene: 9. CDR3 residues: CASSKTGTAEETQYF. The CDR3 DNA sequence: TGCGCCAGCAGCAAAACCGGGACAGCCGAAGAGACCCAGTACTTC.

This clonotype was found many times. The chain has TRBV20-1 and TRBJ2-7; 8 bases map to TRBD1. The CDR3 loop spans 14 amino acids. From germline, CDR1 is DFQATT and CDR2 SNEGSKA (reference sequence). With V trimmed by 5 bases and J by 3 bases, 9 bases remained unmatched. The CDR3 bases are TGCAGTGCTCATCGGGACAGGATAAACTACGAGCAGTACTTC. This sequence encodes CSAHRDRINYEQYF.